These 9 T cell receptor beta chains originate from one sample sequenced in a study of blood T cell repertoires in COVID-19. Using immunoSEQ multiplex PCR, the repertoire was profiled, and TCRdb retains in-frame clones only, with some absent. Found here are roughly 170,000 clones, approximately 87% of them singletons; the top ten hold approximately 0.88%. Sequenced input: peripheral blood. These receptor sequences come from a young woman who had recovered from COVID-19.

The CDR3, as DNA: TGTGCCAGCAGCTTCGGAGTTCGCAATGAGCAGTTCTTC. Its protein product is CASSFGVRNEQFF. The V call is TRBV11-3, the J call TRBJ2-1; D is ambiguous. Germline-derived CDR1 and CDR2 are SGHNT and YENEEA. V was trimmed by 3 bases and J by 6 bases, leaving 9 bases between them. The CDR3 runs 13 residues.

The V call is TRBV7-3, the J call TRBJ2-1; tentatively, D is TRBD2 (5 bases). The CDR3 contains 15 residues. Deletions cut 5 bases from V and 10 bases from J, with 21 bases between. Germline lookup yields CDR1 SGHTA and CDR2 FQGTGA. The CDR3 here is CASSPPSGSDHEQFF. CDR3 DNA: TGTGCCAGCAGCCCTCCCAGCGGTTCGGACCACGAGCAGTTCTTC.

The chain carries TRBV4-3 and TRBJ2-7; unclear D gene. Germline loops: CDR1 LGHNA, CDR2 YSLEER. Trimming shortened V by 0 bases and J by 9 bases, and 18 bases separated the two germline ends. This CDR3 has 15 amino acids. The CDR3 DNA is TGCGCCAGCAGCCAAGAGGTATTAGTCCAGGCCAGGCAGTACTTC. This sequence encodes CASSQEVLVQARQYF.

The chain couples TRBV12-3 or TRBV12-4 to TRBJ2-5, with a weak D call TRBD1 (7 bases). V lost 3 bases and J 5 bases, leaving 10 bases between the germline ends. The CDR3 has 13 amino acids. DNA for the CDR3: TGTGCCAGCAGTTTGACAGGGAGGGAGACCCAGTACTTC. Amino acid sequence: CASSLTGRETQYF.

The chain uses TRBV4-3 and TRBJ2-1; a weak D match, TRBD1 (8 bases). CDR1 LGHNA and CDR2 YSLEER come from the germline V gene. Trimming pared 1 base from V and 7 bases from J, leaving 11 bases between. CDR3 length: 14 residues. This chain's CDR3 is CASSQVQGGNEQFF. In DNA, the CDR3 is TGCGCCAGCAGCCAAGTACAGGGGGGGAATGAGCAGTTCTTC.

The chain employs TRBV19 and TRBJ1-1, with D possibly TRBD1 on 5 matching bases. V was trimmed by 4 bases and J by 1 base, leaving 10 bases between them. Germline CDR1 LNHDA, CDR2 SQIVND (reference sequence). This CDR3 contains 14 residues. The CDR3 spells CASSKGLQNTEAFF. CDR3 sequence (DNA): TGTGCCAGTAGTAAGGGACTCCAGAACACTGAAGCTTTCTTT.

The chain employs TRBV28 and TRBJ1-2, with D tentatively TRBD1 (6 bases). Germline V gives CDR1 MDHEN, CDR2 SYDVKM. The CDR3 contains 14 residues. V gave up 7 bases and J gave up 0 bases, with 12 bases separating them. CDR3 DNA sequence: TGTGCCAGCACCCGAGGGGGTGCTAACTATGGCTACACCTTC. It yields the protein CASTRGGANYGYTF.

The rearrangement uses TRBV10-3 and TRBJ2-1, with 8 bases lining up with TRBD2. In germline, CDR1 is ENHRY, CDR2 SYGVKD. CDR3 length: 15 residues. V lost 4 bases and J lost 4; bases outside the gene matches: 6. The CDR3 coding sequence is TGTGCCATCAGTGCGGCTAGCGGGCAATACAATGAGCAGTTCTTC. This codes for CAISAASGQYNEQFF.

The J gene is TRBJ1-1, the V gene TRBV7-9; D possibly corresponds to TRBD1 (6 bases). The CDR3 consists of 13 residues. V lost 7 bases, J lost 7 bases, and 16 bases lay in between. Germline CDR1 reads SEHNR; CDR2 reads FQNEAQ (reference sequence). CDR3 sequence: CASIHGGADEAFF. DNA for the CDR3: TGTGCCAGCATCCACGGGGGGGCCGATGAAGCTTTCTTT. The full variable domain, its missing parts supplied by reference TRBV7-9 and TRBJ1-1, is DTGVSQNPRHKITKRGQNVTFRCDPISEHNRLYWYRQTLGQGPEFLTYFQNEAQLEKSRLLSDRFSAERPKGSFSTLEIQRTEQGDSAMYLCASIHGGADEAFFGQGTRLTVV.